The source of this T cell receptor (beta chain) is a study of cytomegalovirus exposure and HLA in healthy donors. The wider study: Researchers previously reported finding 90 million to 130 million unique TCR beta sequences from 170 million or so T cells. Most donors, 80% to 90% of 350 to 450 genotyped, fell in the Caucasian-associated ancestry cluster.

V gave up 7 bases and J gave up 3 bases, with 14 bases separating them. Germline CDR1 and CDR2: SGHRS and YFSETQ. CDR3 length equals 13 residues. 13 Jbeta primers and 60 Vbeta primers were used for the PCR. Assay: immunoSEQ multiplex PCR; the TCRdb copy retains only in-frame clones and omits some. Of 65,000 or so clones in the sample, 60% to 65% were seen once. Study-wide results and limits: A missense variant in DCLRE1C was later tied to TCR beta V- and J-gene trimming. Common viral pathogens seemed to be connected with several of the most significant clusters, according to a later analysis.

Remarks on this clone: What it binds is not known.

V is TRBV5-1 and J is TRBJ2-7; D possibly corresponds to TRBD1 (6 bases). The TCR originated in a man aged 30 to 45 in good health and CMV-seronegative. The sample consisted of PBMCs. CDR3 DNA: TGCGCCAGCGCAGTGGGGGCGTTCTACGAGCAGTACTTC. It codes for CASAVGAFYEQYF.